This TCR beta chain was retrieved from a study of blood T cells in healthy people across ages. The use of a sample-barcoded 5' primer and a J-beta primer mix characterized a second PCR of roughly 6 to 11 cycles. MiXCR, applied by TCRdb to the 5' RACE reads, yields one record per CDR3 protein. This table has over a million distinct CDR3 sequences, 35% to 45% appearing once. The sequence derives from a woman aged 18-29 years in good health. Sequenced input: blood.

CDR3 amino acids: CASSQDTGIDPEAFF. The CDR3 DNA follows: TGTGCCAGCAGCCAAGACACGGGGATTGACCCTGAAGCTTTCTTT. The chain joins TRBV4-2 to TRBJ1-1; D uncertain. The CDR3 runs 15 residues. CDR1 and CDR2 from the germline V gene are LGHNA and YNFKEQ. The V gene lost 0 bases and the J gene lost 6 bases, with 14 bases spanning the gap.